This T cell receptor (beta chain) was recovered during a study of blood T cell repertoires in COVID-19. Study information: PBMCs, B-cell-depleted T cells, or T cells were the source of the cDNA or gDNA that made up the material.

Per the original methods: Reference gene primers were amplified, and this amplification served to estimate nucleated cell counts. The table came from immunoSEQ multiplex PCR; TCRdb's copy has only in-frame clones and leaves some out. V, J and clone size are taken as reported in that table, and D and trimming were inferred from the DNA itself. The sample records some 220,000 clones, nearly 95% being singletons. This CDR3 is built from 13 residues. V dropped 0 bases and J dropped 13 bases, with 10 bases sitting between them. CDR1 MNHEY and CDR2 SVGEGT come from the germline V gene. This clone came up once.

This receptor was identified in a young man with COVID-19, enrolled during active disease. The sequenced sample was peripheral blood. The chain carries TRBV6-2 or TRBV6-3 and TRBJ1-6; D is uncertain. In DNA, the CDR3 is TGTGCCAGCAGTTACTCTGAGAGGCCGCCCCTCCACTTT. Translated, it gives CASSYSERPPLHF.